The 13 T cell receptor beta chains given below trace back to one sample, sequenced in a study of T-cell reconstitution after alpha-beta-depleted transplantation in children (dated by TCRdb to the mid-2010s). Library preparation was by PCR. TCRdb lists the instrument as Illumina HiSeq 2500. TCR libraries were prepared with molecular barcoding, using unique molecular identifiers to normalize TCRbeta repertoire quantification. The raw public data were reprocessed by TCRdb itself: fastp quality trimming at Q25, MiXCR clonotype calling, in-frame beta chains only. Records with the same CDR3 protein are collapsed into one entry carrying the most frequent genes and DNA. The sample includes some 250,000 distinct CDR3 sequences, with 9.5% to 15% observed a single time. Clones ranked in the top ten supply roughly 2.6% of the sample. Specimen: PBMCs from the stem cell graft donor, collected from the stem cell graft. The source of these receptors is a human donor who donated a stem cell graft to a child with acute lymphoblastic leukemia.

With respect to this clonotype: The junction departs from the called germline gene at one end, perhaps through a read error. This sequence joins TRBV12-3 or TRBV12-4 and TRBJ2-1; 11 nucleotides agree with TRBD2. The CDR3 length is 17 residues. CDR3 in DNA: TGTACCAGCAGACCCCATCAGGGACTAGCGGACTACAATGAGCAGTTCTTC. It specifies CTSRPHQGLADYNEQFF.

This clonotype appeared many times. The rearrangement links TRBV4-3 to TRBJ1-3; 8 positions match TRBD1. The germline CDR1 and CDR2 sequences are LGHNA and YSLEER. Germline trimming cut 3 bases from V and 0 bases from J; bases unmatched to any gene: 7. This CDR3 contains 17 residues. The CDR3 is CASSQEGQEFSGNTIYF. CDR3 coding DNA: TGCGCCAGCAGCCAGGAGGGACAGGAGTTCTCTGGAAACACCATATATTTT.

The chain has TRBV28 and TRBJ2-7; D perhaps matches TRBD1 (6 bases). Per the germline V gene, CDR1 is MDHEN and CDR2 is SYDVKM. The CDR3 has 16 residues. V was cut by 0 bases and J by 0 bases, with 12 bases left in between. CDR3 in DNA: TGTGCCAGCAGTTTATGGAGGACAGACCTCTCCTACGAGCAGTACTTC. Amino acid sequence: CASSLWRTDLSYEQYF. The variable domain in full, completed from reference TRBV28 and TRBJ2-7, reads DVKVTQSSRYLVKRTGEKVFLECVQDMDHENMFWYRQDPGLGLRLIYFSYDVKMKEKGDIPEGYSVSREKKERFSLILESASTNQTSMYLCASSLWRTDLSYEQYFGPGTRLTVT.

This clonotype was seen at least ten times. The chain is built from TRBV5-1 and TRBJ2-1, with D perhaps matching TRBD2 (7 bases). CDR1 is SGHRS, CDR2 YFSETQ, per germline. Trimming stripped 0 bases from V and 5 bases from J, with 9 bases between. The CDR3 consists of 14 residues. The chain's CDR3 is CASSLGGGDNEQFF. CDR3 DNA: TGCGCCAGCAGCTTGGGCGGGGGCGACAATGAGCAGTTCTTC. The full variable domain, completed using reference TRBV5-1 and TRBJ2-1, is KAGVTQTPRYLIKTRGQQVTLSCSPISGHRSVSWYQQTPGQGLQFLFEYFSETQRNKGNFPGRFSGRQFSNSRSEMNVSTLELGDSALYLCASSLGGGDNEQFFGPGTRLTVL.

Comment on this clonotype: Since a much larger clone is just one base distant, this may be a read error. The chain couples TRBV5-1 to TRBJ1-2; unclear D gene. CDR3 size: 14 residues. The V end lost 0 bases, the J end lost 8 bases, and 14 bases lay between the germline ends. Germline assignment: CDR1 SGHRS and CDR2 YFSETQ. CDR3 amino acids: CASSLGAVDKGYTF. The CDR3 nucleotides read TGCGCCAGCAGCTTGGGGGCAGTAGATAAGGGCTACACCTTC.

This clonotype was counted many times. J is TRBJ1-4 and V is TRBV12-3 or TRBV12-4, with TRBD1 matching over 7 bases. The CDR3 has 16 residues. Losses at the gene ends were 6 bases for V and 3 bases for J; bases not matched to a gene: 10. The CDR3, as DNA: TGTGCCAGCAGCCGCGACAGGGATTCCCCTAATGAAAAACTGTTTTTT. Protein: CASSRDRDSPNEKLFF.

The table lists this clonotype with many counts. The CDR3 nucleotides read TGTGCCAGCAGTGCGGACTGGGACGAGCAGTACTTC. Its protein product is CASSADWDEQYF. The gene calls are TRBV6-2 or TRBV6-3 and TRBJ2-7; possible D gene TRBD2, 5 bases. In germline, CDR1 is MNHEY, CDR2 SVGEGT. This CDR3 region has 12 residues. Trimming left V 5 bases short and J 5 bases short, with 10 bases between.

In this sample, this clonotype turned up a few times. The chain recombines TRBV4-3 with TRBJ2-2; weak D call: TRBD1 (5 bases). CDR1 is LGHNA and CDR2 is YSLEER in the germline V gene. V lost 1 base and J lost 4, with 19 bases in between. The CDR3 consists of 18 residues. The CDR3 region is CASSQVQVRVEPTGELFF. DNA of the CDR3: TGCGCCAGCAGCCAAGTTCAAGTCAGGGTGGAACCCACCGGGGAGCTGTTTTTT.

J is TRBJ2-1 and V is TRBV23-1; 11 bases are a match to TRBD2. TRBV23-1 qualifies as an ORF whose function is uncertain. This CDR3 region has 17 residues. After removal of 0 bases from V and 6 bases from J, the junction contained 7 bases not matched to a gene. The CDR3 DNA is TGCGCCAGCAGTCAATCGCTGAGTAGCGGGAGGGCCAATGAGCAGTTCTTC. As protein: CASSQSLSSGRANEQFF.

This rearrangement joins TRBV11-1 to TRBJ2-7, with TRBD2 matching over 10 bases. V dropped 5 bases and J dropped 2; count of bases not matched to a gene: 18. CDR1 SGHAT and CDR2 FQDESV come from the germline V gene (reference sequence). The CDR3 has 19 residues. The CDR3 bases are TGTGCCAGCAGCCCGGCGGGTGGGCTAGCGGGAGTAAGCCCCTACGAGCAGTACTTC. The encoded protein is CASSPAGGLAGVSPYEQYF.

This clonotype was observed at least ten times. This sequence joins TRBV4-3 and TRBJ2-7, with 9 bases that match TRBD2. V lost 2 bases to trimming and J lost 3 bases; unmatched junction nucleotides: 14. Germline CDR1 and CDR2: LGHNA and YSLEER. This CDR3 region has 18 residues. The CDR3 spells CASSQRSTSGRGDYEQYF. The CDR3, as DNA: TGCGCCAGCAGCCAAAGGTCAACTAGCGGGCGCGGAGACTACGAGCAGTACTTC.

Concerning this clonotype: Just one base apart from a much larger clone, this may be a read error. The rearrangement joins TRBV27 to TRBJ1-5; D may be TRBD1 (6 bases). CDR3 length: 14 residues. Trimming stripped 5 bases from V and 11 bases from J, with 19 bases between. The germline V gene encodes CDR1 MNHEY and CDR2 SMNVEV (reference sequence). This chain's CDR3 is CASSLQGSLQAQHF. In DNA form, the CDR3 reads TGTGCCAGCAGTCTACAGGGTTCGTTGCAGGCCCAGCATTTT.

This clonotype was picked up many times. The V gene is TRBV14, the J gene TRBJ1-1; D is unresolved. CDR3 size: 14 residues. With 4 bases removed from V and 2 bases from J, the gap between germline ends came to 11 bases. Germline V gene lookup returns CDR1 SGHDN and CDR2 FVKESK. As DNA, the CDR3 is TGTGCCAGCAGCCCCGGACTCTTCAACACTGAAGCTTTCTTT. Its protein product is CASSPGLFNTEAFF.